These 17 T cell receptor beta chains came from one sample sequenced in a study of human T cells and chemical hapten exposure. Each CDR3 protein is one row after TCRdb ran MiXCR on the RACE reads. Of just under 65,000 distinct CDR3 sequences listed, approximately 11% are singletons. Time point given: patch test 3, about 24 weeks after DPC sensitization. Regarding treatment: therapeutic diphenylcyclopropenone sensitization with weekly scalp DPC. Specimen: whole blood, collected in connection with sensitization to the hapten diphenylcyclopropenone (DPC). These receptors were obtained from a woman aged 25-40 years with alopecia areata. Some clones in this sample may be carry-over from other donors' samples.

The chain carries TRBV5-1 and TRBJ2-5; a weak D match, TRBD1 (5 bases). The V gene lost 4 bases and the J gene lost 2 bases, with 18 bases spanning the gap. Germline V CDR1 and CDR2: SGHRS, YFSETQ. This CDR3 comprises 16 residues. DNA for the CDR3: TGCGCCAGCAGCGACCCCCTGGGGCGAAGACAAGAGACCCAGTACTTC. Residues: CASSDPLGRRQETQYF.

J is TRBJ1-5 and V is TRBV12-3 or TRBV12-4, with 7 bases fitting TRBD1. V shed 4 bases, J shed 5 bases, and the junction held 5 bases outside the gene matches. The CDR3 has 14 residues. CDR3 nucleotide sequence: TGTGCCAGCAGTTCCGGGACAGCGTATCAGCCCCAGCATTTT. It translates to CASSSGTAYQPQHF.

The chain is built from TRBV5-1 and TRBJ1-2; TRBD1 might be the D (5 bases). The V end lost 4 bases, the J end lost 4 bases, and 14 bases lay between the germline ends. CDR3 length: 14 residues. Germline V CDR1 and CDR2: SGHRS, YFSETQ. DNA for the CDR3: TGCGCCAGCAGCCCGGACAAGATCCCCTATGGCTACACCTTC. Translation: CASSPDKIPYGYTF.

This clonotype was seen more than once but under ten times. The chain is built from TRBV6-2 or TRBV6-3 and TRBJ2-7, with D maybe TRBD2 (5 bases). CDR3 length equals 13 residues. CDR1 and CDR2 (germline): MNHEY, SVGEGT. V was trimmed by 5 bases and J by 0 bases, leaving 8 bases between them. The CDR3 sequence is CASSPGDSYEQYF. CDR3 in DNA: TGTGCCAGCAGTCCCGGGGACTCCTACGAGCAGTACTTC.

This clonotype was picked up a small number of times. The DNA of the CDR3 is TGTGCCAGCAGCTCCGGAGGGGCAGGGATGAACACTGAAGCTTTCTTT. Translating gives CASSSGGAGMNTEAFF. This chain links TRBV11-2 with TRBJ1-1; D might be TRBD1 (5 bases). This CDR3 is 16 amino acids long. The V gene lost 4 bases and the J gene lost 0 bases, with 15 bases spanning the gap. CDR1 and CDR2 (germline): SGHAT, FQNNGV.

This chain joins TRBV20-1 and TRBJ1-2, with 9 bases aligning to TRBD1. This CDR3 spans 14 amino acids. With 2 bases clipped from V and 5 bases from J, the junction kept 6 bases outside the gene matches. Germline CDR1 DFQATT, CDR2 SNEGSKA (reference sequence). As DNA, the CDR3 is TGCAGTGCTAGACGGGACAGGGTGCTTTATGGCTACACCTTC. It specifies CSARRDRVLYGYTF.

This clonotype was recorded many times. V is TRBV5-1 and J is TRBJ2-7, with 7 bases aligning to TRBD2. The length of the CDR3 is 15 residues. Germline V gene data show CDR1 as SGHRS and CDR2 as YFSETQ. The trim removed 3 bases at V and 5 bases at J, leaving 11 bases unmatched. CDR3 sequence: CASSSTGAGRDEQYF. The CDR3 region has the DNA TGCGCCAGCAGCTCAACGGGAGCGGGGAGGGACGAGCAGTACTTC.

The rearrangement links TRBV5-6 to TRBJ2-7; 8 bases match TRBD1. This CDR3 is built from 15 residues. The V and J ends lost 3 bases and 2 bases, in that order; junction bases with no gene match: 7. Looked up from germline, CDR1 is SGHDT and CDR2 is YYEEEE. CDR3 residues: CASSSSGTGAYEQYF. CDR3 sequence (DNA): TGTGCCAGCAGCTCGAGTGGGACAGGAGCCTACGAGCAGTACTTC.

CDR3 protein: CSALRQGQNTEAFF. DNA of the CDR3: TGCAGCGCTCTTCGACAGGGGCAGAACACTGAAGCTTTCTTT. The V gene is TRBV29-1, the J gene TRBJ1-1; 8 positions match TRBD1. After removal of 7 bases from V and 1 base from J, the junction contained 8 bases not matched to a gene. CDR3 size: 14 residues. Germline V gene data show CDR1 as SQVTM and CDR2 as ANQGSEA.

This clonotype has only a few counts. The genes are TRBV7-9 and TRBJ2-3; possible D gene TRBD1, 5 bases. The germline CDR1 and CDR2 sequences are SEHNR and FQNEAQ (reference sequence). The CDR3 has 16 amino acids. Trimming cost V 7 bases and J 1 base, with 18 bases left between them. CDR3 sequence: CASNPRVGAGTDTQYF. CDR3 DNA: TGTGCCAGCAACCCAAGAGTAGGGGCGGGCACAGATACGCAGTATTTT. Supplemented by reference TRBV7-9 and TRBJ2-3, the full variable domain reads DTGVSQNPRHKITKRGQNVTFRCDPISEHNRLYWYRQTLGQGPEFLTYFQNEAQLEKSRLLSDRFSAERPKGSFSTLEIQRTEQGDSAMYLCASNPRVGAGTDTQYFGPGTRLTVL.

This clonotype occurred a few times. V usage is TRBV6-2 or TRBV6-3 and J usage is TRBJ2-7; no definite D call. V was trimmed by 6 bases and J by 7 bases, leaving 10 bases between them. The CDR3 has 11 residues. CDR1 MNHEY and CDR2 SVGEGT come from the germline V gene. The CDR3 loop reads CASSSSGEQYF. The CDR3 DNA follows: TGTGCCAGCAGCTCTAGTGGGGAGCAGTACTTC.

The J gene is TRBJ2-1, the V gene TRBV5-1, with 13 bases lining up with TRBD2. The CDR3 totals 17 residues. Trimming cost V 0 bases and J 10 bases; bases outside gene matches: 10. Germline V gene data show CDR1 as SGHRS and CDR2 as YFSETQ. The CDR3, as DNA: TGCGCCAGCAGCTTGGAAACCGGACTAGCGGGAGCCAGGGAGCAGTTCTTC. It yields the protein CASSLETGLAGAREQFF.

The chain couples TRBV7-6 to TRBJ1-2; perhaps TRBD1 as D (5 bases). Trimming pared 5 bases from V and 3 bases from J, leaving 22 bases between. There are 17 residues in the CDR3. The germline V gene encodes CDR1 SGHVS and CDR2 FNYEAQ. DNA of the CDR3: TGTGCCAGCAGCCGAAAGTCAAATCGCGGGGGGGACTATGGCTACACCTTC. Protein sequence: CASSRKSNRGGDYGYTF.

The chain employs TRBV28 and TRBJ1-2; D is unclear. Per the germline V gene, CDR1 is MDHEN and CDR2 is SYDVKM. CDR3 size: 13 residues. V lost 6 bases and J 4 bases, leaving 12 bases between the germline ends. The CDR3 loop reads CASRRFVGYGYTF. The CDR3 coding sequence is TGTGCCAGCAGACGATTTGTTGGCTATGGCTACACCTTC.

This clonotype was detected a few times. The chain links TRBV18 to TRBJ2-5; 10 bases fit TRBD1. The CDR3 runs to 13 residues. Looked up from germline, CDR1 is KGHSH and CDR2 is LQKENI. V lost 8 bases, J lost 5 bases, and 5 bases stayed unmatched. The CDR3 protein is CASLGQGKETQYF. The DNA for the CDR3 is TGTGCCAGCCTGGGACAGGGGAAGGAGACCCAGTACTTC.

This clonotype occurred a few times. The genes are TRBV7-6 and TRBJ2-2; a weak D match, TRBD1 (5 bases). The CDR3 covers 18 residues. Germline CDR1 SGHVS, CDR2 FNYEAQ. With 4 bases removed from V and 2 bases from J, the gap between germline ends came to 20 bases. The CDR3 DNA is TGTGCCAGCAGCTACGAAGTGGGGTCAGGGTCCAACACCGGGGAGCTGTTTTTT. Protein: CASSYEVGSGSNTGELFF.

The chain joins TRBV28 to TRBJ1-2; the D is unclear. Trimming pared 7 bases from V and 8 bases from J, leaving 17 bases between. The CDR3 runs 13 residues. CDR1 and CDR2 from the germline V gene are MDHEN and SYDVKM. CDR3 sequence (DNA): TGTGCCAGCAACTTTCAAGCCGGGATGGGCTACACCTTC. Translated: CASNFQAGMGYTF.